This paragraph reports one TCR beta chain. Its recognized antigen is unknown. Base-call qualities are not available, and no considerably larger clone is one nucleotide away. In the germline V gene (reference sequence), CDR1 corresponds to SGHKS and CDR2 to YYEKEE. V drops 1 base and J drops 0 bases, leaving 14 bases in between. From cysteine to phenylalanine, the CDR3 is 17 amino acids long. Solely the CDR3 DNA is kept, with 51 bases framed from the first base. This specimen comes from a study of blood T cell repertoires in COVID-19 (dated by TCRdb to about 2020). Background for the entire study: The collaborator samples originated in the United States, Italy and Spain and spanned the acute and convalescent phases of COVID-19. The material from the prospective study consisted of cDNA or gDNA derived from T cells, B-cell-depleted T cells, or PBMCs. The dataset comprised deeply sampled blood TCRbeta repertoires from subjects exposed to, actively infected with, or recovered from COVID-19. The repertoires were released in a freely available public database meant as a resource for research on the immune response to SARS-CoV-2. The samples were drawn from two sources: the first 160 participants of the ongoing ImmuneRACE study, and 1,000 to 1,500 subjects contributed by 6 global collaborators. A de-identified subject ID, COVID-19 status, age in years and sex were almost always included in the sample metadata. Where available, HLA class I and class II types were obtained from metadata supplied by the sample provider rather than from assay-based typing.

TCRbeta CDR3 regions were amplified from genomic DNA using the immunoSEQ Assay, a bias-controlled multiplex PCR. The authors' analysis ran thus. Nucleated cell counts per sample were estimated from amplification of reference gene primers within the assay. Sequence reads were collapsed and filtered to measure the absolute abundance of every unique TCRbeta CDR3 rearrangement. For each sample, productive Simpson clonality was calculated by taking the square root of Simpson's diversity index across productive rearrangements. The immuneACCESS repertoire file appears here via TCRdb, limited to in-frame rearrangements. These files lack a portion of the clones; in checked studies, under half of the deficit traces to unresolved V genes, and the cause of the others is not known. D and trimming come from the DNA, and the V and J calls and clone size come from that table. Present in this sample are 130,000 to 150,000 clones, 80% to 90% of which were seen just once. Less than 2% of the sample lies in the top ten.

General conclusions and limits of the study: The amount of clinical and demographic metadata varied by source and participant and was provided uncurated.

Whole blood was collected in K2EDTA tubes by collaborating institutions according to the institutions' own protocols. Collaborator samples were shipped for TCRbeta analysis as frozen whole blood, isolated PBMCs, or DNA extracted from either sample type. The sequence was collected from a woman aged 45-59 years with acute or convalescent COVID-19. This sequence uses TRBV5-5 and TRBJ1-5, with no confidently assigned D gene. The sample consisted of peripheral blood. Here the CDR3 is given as CASSLLLSSYSNQPQHF. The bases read TGTGCCAGCAGCTTGCTCTTAAGTTCCTATAGCAATCAGCCCCAGCATTTT. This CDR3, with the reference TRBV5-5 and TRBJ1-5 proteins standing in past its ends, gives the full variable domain DAGVTQSPTHLIKTRGQQVTLRCSPISGHKSVSWYQQVLGQGPQFIFQYYEKEERGRGNFPDRFSARQFPNYSSELNVNALLLGDSALYLCASSLLLSSYSNQPQHFGDGTRLSIL.